The clone carrying this T cell receptor (beta chain) was counted between two and nine times. Antigen: not known. Germline values: CDR1 LNHNV, CDR2 YYDKDF (reference sequence). The V and J ends lost 3 bases and 12 bases respectively, with 12 bases between them. This CDR3 contains 12 residues. This sample was taken from a study of T-cell memory formation after mild COVID-19. From the 5' RACE reads, TCRdb called clonotypes with MiXCR, one entry per CDR3 protein. The table records roughly 610,000 distinct CDR3 sequences, 15% to 20% of them present only once. Study findings and constraints: In second-wave clones peaking day 37, SARS-CoV-2 specificity remained unconfirmed. Whereas later expanders leaned CD4+, clones contracting day 15 to 85 showed a balanced CD4/CD8 makeup. Clones that contracted clustered mainly in CM and EM if CD4+ and in EMRA if CD8+.

The gene calls are TRBV15 and TRBJ2-1; a weak D match, TRBD1 (5 bases). The receptor's source is an adult woman who had mild COVID-19 (a few samples of this study predate the infection). Cell type and time point are not known. Material: PBMCs or a T cell subset sorted from them (not recorded which). CDR3 sequence: CATSRDIRAQFF. CDR3 coding DNA: TGTGCCACCAGCAGGGACATACGGGCGCAGTTCTTC.